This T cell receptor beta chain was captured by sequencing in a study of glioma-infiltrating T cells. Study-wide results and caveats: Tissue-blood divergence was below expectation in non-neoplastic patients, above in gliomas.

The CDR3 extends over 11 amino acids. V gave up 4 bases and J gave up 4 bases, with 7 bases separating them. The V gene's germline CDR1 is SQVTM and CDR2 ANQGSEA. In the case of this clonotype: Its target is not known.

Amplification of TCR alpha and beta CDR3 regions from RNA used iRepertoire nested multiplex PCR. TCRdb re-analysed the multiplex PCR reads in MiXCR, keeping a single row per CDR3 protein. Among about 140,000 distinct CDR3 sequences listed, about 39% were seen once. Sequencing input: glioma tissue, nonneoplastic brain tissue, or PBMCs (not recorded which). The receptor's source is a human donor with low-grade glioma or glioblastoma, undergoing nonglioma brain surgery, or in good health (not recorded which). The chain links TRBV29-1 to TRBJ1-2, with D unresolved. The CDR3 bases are TGCAGCGTTGTATGGGGCTATGGCTACACCTTC. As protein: CSVVWGYGYTF.